This T cell receptor beta chain emerged from a study of T cells in Graves' hyperthyroidism and ophthalmopathy. Comment on this clonotype: The antigen is unknown.

A NOSPECS grade of at least 4, a Clinical Activity Score of at least 3 and duration under 3 months were recorded in ophthalmopathy patients. Exclusion followed for patients with uncontrolled infection, other autoimmune disease, pregnancy or lactation. General study points: A 13 V-J model separated ophthalmopathy from stable hyperthyroidism. Ophthalmopathy was identified by the model a median 6.5 months ahead of onset.

It was RNA transcripts that yielded the amplified TCR beta CDR3 regions. The HTBI primer set served for first-round RT-PCR of the TCR CDR3. A single record per CDR3 protein comes from TCRdb applying MiXCR to the multiplex PCR reads. Seen here are over 500,000 distinct CDR3 sequences, around 16% observed once, and the top ten hold about 31%. This TCR came from a woman aged 25-40 years with Graves' ophthalmopathy. Sequences were obtained from blood.

CDR3 in DNA: TGCGCCAGCAGCCAAGATCTTTACGGGACCTACGAGCAGTACTTC. It is translated as CASSQDLYGTYEQYF. V usage is TRBV5-1 and J usage is TRBJ2-7; maybe TRBD2 (5 bases). The germline V gene has CDR1 SGHRS and CDR2 YFSETQ. V lost 4 bases and J lost 2, with 16 bases in between. This CDR3 is 15 amino acids long.